The source of this TCR beta chain is a study of glioma-infiltrating T cells. General study points: Gliomas, especially low-grade, showed above-expected tissue-blood divergence; non-neoplastic patients showed below. Only very few CDR3 sequences appeared in both tissue and blood.

Using RNA template, CDR3s of TCR alpha and beta were amplified with iRepertoire arm-PCR. Input was roughly 85-450 ng of tissue mRNA or PBMC total RNA. Using its own MiXCR run on the multiplex PCR reads, TCRdb lists one record per CDR3 protein. This table has over 15,000 distinct CDR3 sequences, nearly 60% appearing once. Germline V gene sequence: CDR1 KGHDR, CDR2 SFDVKD. This CDR3 comprises 16 residues. V lost 3 bases, J lost 4 bases, and 10 bases stayed unmatched. Notes on this clonotype: The antigen remains unidentified.

The sample was glioma tissue, nonneoplastic brain tissue, or PBMCs (not recorded which). This clonotype originated in a human donor with low-grade glioma or glioblastoma, undergoing nonglioma brain surgery, or in good health (not recorded which). The rearrangement uses TRBV24-1 and TRBJ1-1, with 7 nucleotides matching TRBD1. For the CDR3, the DNA is TGTGCCACCAGTGATCAAAAACCAGGGGGGAGCACTGAAGCTTTCTTT. The encoded protein is CATSDQKPGGSTEAFF.